This TCR beta chain was captured in a study of T cells in Graves' hyperthyroidism and ophthalmopathy. This clonotype was observed at least ten times. Its antigen remains unidentified. Amplification yielded TCR beta CDR3 regions, with RNA transcripts as the source. First-round RT-PCR of the TCR CDR3 relied on the HTBI primer set. TCRdb re-derived calls from the multiplex PCR reads in MiXCR, one entry per CDR3 protein. The table lists about 380,000 distinct CDR3 sequences, roughly 14% of them singletons, with 8% to 13% in the top ten. Trimming took 6 bases from V and 0 from J, leaving 8 bases between them. In germline, CDR1 is DFQATT, CDR2 SNEGSKA (reference sequence). The CDR3 runs 12 residues. Whole-study results and caveats: The model foresaw ophthalmopathy a median approximately 6.1 months prior to onset. Clonotypes that were expanded in thyroid above 0.001 mostly appeared in blood too.

The gene calls are TRBV20-1 and TRBJ1-2; no reliable D call. The material sequenced was blood. The origin of this receptor is an older woman with Graves' hyperthyroidism. The chain's CDR3 is CSAQTANYGYTF. The CDR3 DNA reads TGCAGTGCCCAGACTGCTAACTATGGCTACACCTTC.